Each of the 8 T cell receptor beta chains below was sequenced from the same sample in a study of T cell changes during pregnancy in multiple sclerosis. Clones were read by immunoSEQ multiplex PCR, and TCRdb kept only the in-frame ones, dropping some. The repertoire consists of fewer than 60,000 clones, with over 80% occurring once and the leading ten covering about 9.4%. This sample comprised CD8+ T cells from peripheral blood mononuclear cells, obtained after pregnancy. The receptors originated from a female donor with multiple sclerosis, enrolled in a pregnancy study.

V gene TRBV10-3 combines with J gene TRBJ1-2; D gene unclear. CDR3 length: 13 amino acids. V lost 0 bases to trimming and J lost 10 bases, with 12 bases between them. In germline, CDR1 is ENHRY, CDR2 SYGVKD. CDR3 sequence: CAISESISEDYTF. The CDR3 nucleotides read TGTGCCATCAGTGAGTCTATTTCGGAGGACTACACCTTC.

The chain combines TRBV15 with TRBJ2-3, with D hard to call. The CDR3 has 13 residues. CDR1 LNHNV and CDR2 YYDKDF come from the germline V gene (reference sequence). The germline V and J ends were trimmed by 5 bases and 0 bases, with 6 bases remaining between them. The CDR3 region is CATSLTSTDTQYF. CDR3 DNA: TGTGCCACCAGCTTAACTAGCACAGATACGCAGTATTTT.

The chain carries TRBV27 and TRBJ2-2, with 7 bases aligning to TRBD1. The CDR3 runs 17 residues. Trimming cost V 7 bases and J 8 bases; bases outside gene matches: 19. Germline V lookup: CDR1 MNHEY, CDR2 SMNVEV (reference sequence). CDR3 amino acids: CASTSPVRQGVSGELFF. CDR3 coding DNA: TGTGCCAGCACCTCCCCTGTGAGACAGGGTGTGTCGGGGGAGCTGTTTTTT.

The chain links TRBV5-4 to TRBJ2-7; 7 positions agree with TRBD1. Germline CDR1 SGHNT, CDR2 YYREEE (reference sequence). The trim removed 2 bases at V and 4 bases at J, leaving 12 bases unmatched. The CDR3 covers 16 residues. The CDR3: CASSFFLGDSLYEQYF. CDR3 nucleotides: TGTGCCAGCAGCTTTTTTTTGGGGGACAGCCTTTACGAGCAGTACTTC.

V usage is TRBV9 and J usage is TRBJ2-1, with 13 nucleotides matching TRBD2. V shed 2 bases and J 10 bases; nucleotides not matched to a gene: 12. Germline CDR1 reads SGDLS; CDR2 reads YYNGEE. The CDR3 runs to 17 residues. CDR3 region: CASSVPTSGGAAGEQFF. The CDR3 nucleotides are TGTGCCAGCAGCGTGCCAACTAGCGGGGGGGCCGCAGGGGAGCAGTTCTTC. Complete variable domain (other parts from reference TRBV9 and TRBJ2-1): DSGVTQTPKHLITATGQRVTLRCSPRSGDLSVYWYQQSLDQGLQFLIQYYNGEERAKGNILERFSAQQFPDLHSELNLSSLELGDSALYFCASSVPTSGGAAGEQFFGPGTRLTVL.

This sequence joins TRBV9 and TRBJ2-4; TRBD2 matches 7 bases. Germline trimming cut 4 bases from V and 8 bases from J; bases unmatched to any gene: 9. The CDR3 loop spans 14 amino acids. In germline, CDR1 is SGDLS, CDR2 YYNGEE. The DNA of the CDR3 is TGTGCCAGCAGCTTAAGGGGAGGGGAGGACATTCAGTACTTC. Protein product: CASSLRGGEDIQYF.

V usage is TRBV15 and J usage is TRBJ1-6, with 9 bases fitting TRBD1. Germline V gene data show CDR1 as LNHNV and CDR2 as YYDKDF (reference sequence). With V trimmed by 3 bases and J by 8 bases, 8 bases remained unmatched. There are 16 residues in the CDR3. The CDR3 reads CATSSERDRVYSPLHF. In DNA form, the CDR3 reads TGTGCCACCAGCAGCGAACGGGACAGGGTTTATTCACCCCTCCACTTT. Full variable domain (rest looked up from reference TRBV15 and TRBJ1-6): DAMVIQNPRYQVTQFGKPVTLSCSQTLNHNVMYWYQQKSSQAPKLLFHYYDKDFNNEADTPDNFQSRRPNTSFCFLDIRSPGLGDTAMYLCATSSERDRVYSPLHFGNGTRLTVT.

The chain joins TRBV19 to TRBJ1-4; 10 nucleotides line up with TRBD1. Germline CDR1 LNHDA, CDR2 SQIVND (reference sequence). After removal of 5 bases from V and 8 bases from J, the junction contained 8 bases not matched to a gene. This CDR3 is built from 15 residues. DNA for the CDR3: TGTGCCAGTAGTTTCAGACAGGGGGCAAGAGAAAAACTGTTTTTT. Residues: CASSFRQGAREKLFF.